This T cell receptor (beta chain) was sequenced in a study of T cell repertoires in cytomegalovirus infection. Study-wide context: It can be stated that public TCR beta signatures indicated CMV infection as well as a matching HLA type. Study-level findings and limits: The study found HLA-C-restricted CMV-specific TCR beta clonotypes dominating the ex vivo response. There were carriers of CMV plus the relevant HLA, and cumulative public TCR beta family frequency identified them.

Each CDR3 protein gets one entry after TCRdb re-called the reads with MiXCR. This table holds about 160,000 distinct CDR3 sequences, about 20% found once. J was trimmed by 1 base and V by 0 bases; bases with no gene match: 26. The CDR3 consists of 24 residues. Germline CDR1 and CDR2: MNHEY and SVGEGT. In the case of this clonotype: The antigen is not known.

The sample here was CD8+ T cells from cultured PBMCs, taken from culture after CMV antigen stimulation. This chain joins TRBV6-2 or TRBV6-3 and TRBJ2-1; TRBD1 matches 8 bases. The clonotype originates from a human donor in good health (CMV status not recorded). Some clones in this sample may be carry-over from other donors' samples. In nucleotides, the CDR3 is TGTGCCAGCAGTTACTCTTATCCGGACTTCGTCCCGAGCGGACAGGGTAGTTCCTACAATGAGCAGTTCTTC. Protein sequence: CASSYSYPDFVPSGQGSSYNEQFF.